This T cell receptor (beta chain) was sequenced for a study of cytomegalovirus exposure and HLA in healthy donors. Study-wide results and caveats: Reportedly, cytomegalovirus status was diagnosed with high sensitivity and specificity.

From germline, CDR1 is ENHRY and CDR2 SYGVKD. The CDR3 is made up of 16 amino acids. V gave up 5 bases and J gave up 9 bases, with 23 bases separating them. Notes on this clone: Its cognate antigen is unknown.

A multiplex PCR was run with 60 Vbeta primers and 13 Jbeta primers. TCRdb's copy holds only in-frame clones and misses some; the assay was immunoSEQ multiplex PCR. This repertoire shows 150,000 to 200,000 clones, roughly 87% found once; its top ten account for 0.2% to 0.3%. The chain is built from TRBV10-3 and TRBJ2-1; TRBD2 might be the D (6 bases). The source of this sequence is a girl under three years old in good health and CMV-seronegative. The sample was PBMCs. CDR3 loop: CAISIFSGWVEGEQFF. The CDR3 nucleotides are TGTGCCATCAGTATCTTTAGCGGTTGGGTAGAGGGTGAGCAGTTCTTC.